The 2 T cell receptor beta chains below come from one sample, sequenced in a study of shared clonotypes between healthy human individuals. Sequencing was performed with immunoSEQ multiplex PCR; in TCRdb, only in-frame clones are kept and a portion is missing. This table has 1.6 million or so clones, less than 99% appearing once. Source material: naive CD4+ T cells sorted from blood. Subset of the sample: CD45RA+ positively selected. The receptors here all came from a man younger than 45 in good health.

The rearrangement links TRBV19 to TRBJ2-3, with 12 bases matching TRBD2. The CDR3 runs 14 residues. With 6 bases clipped from V and 3 bases from J, the junction kept 1 base outside the gene matches. The germline gives CDR1 LNHDA, CDR2 SQIVND (reference sequence). The CDR3 sequence: CASRLAGGTDTQYF. The CDR3 coding sequence is TGTGCCAGTAGGCTAGCGGGAGGGACAGATACGCAGTATTTT. The full variable domain, completed using reference TRBV19 and TRBJ2-3, is DGGITQSPKYLFRKEGQNVTLSCEQNLNHDAMYWYRQDPGQGLRLIYYSQIVNDFQKGDIAEGYSVSREKKESFPLTVTSAQKNPTAFYLCASRLAGGTDTQYFGPGTRLTVL.

For this clone: Different DNA sequences within this sample yield the same CDR3. The CDR3 coding sequence is TGTGCCAGCAGTTTTGGGTCGGGGTATGGCTACACCTTC. Translating it yields CASSFGSGYGYTF. The chain is built from TRBV28 and TRBJ1-2; no clear D. The germline CDR1 and CDR2 sequences are MDHEN and SYDVKM. The CDR3 has 13 residues. V lost 3 bases, J lost 5 bases, and 10 bases lay in between.